The TCR beta chain described here comes from a study of T cell changes during pregnancy in multiple sclerosis. The CDR3 has 14 amino acids. CDR1 is MNHEY, CDR2 SVGAGI, per germline. J was trimmed by 5 bases and V by 4 bases; bases with no gene match: 4. This clone has just one count. Clones were sequenced by immunoSEQ multiplex PCR, and TCRdb holds only the in-frame ones, with some missing. This table has 40,000 or so clones, roughly 89% appearing once. The V gene is TRBV6-5, the J gene TRBJ2-1, with 8 positions matching TRBD1. The specimen was CD4+ T cells from peripheral blood mononuclear cells, collected before pregnancy. The clonotype comes from a female donor with multiple sclerosis, enrolled in a pregnancy study. CDR3 protein: CASSFRGPDNEQFF. The CDR3 nucleotides read TGTGCCAGCAGTTTCAGGGGGCCTGACAATGAGCAGTTCTTC.